This T cell receptor beta chain was observed in a study of shared clonotypes between healthy human individuals. Findings and caveats of the study: Generation of non-shared clonotypes was less probable than generation of clonotypes shared by all four donors.

A word on this clone: Its antigen is undetermined.

Recent vaccinations or acute infections were absent in the healthy HIV-negative adult donors. Clones were read by immunoSEQ multiplex PCR, and TCRdb kept only the in-frame ones, dropping some. The profile shows about 1 million clones, roughly 75% of them singletons. The sequencing sample was made of memory CD4+ T cells sorted from blood. Subset reported: CD45RA-negative fraction. The TCR comes from a young man in good health.

The CDR3 coding sequence is TGTGCCAGTAGTATAACAGGGGGGCGTGAAGCTTTCTTT. Translated: CASSITGGREAFF. V and J are TRBV19 and TRBJ1-1, with 8 nucleotides matching TRBD1. V dropped 2 bases and J dropped 7; count of bases not matched to a gene: 3. Germline V lookup: CDR1 LNHDA, CDR2 SQIVND (reference sequence). This CDR3 region has 13 residues. The complete variable domain, with remaining parts taken from reference TRBV19 and TRBJ1-1, reads DGGITQSPKYLFRKEGQNVTLSCEQNLNHDAMYWYRQDPGQGLRLIYYSQIVNDFQKGDIAEGYSVSREKKESFPLTVTSAQKNPTAFYLCASSITGGREAFFGQGTRLTVV.